What follows is one T cell receptor (beta chain) and its context. Here immunoSEQ multiplex PCR was the method, and the copy in TCRdb shows in-frame clones only, minus some. The sample carries 70,000 or so clones, over 70% recorded once. The data derive from a study of blood T cell repertoires in COVID-19. This CDR3 spans 14 amino acids. Trimming left V 7 bases short and J 0 bases short, with 10 bases between. CDR1 is MNHNY, CDR2 SVGAGI, per germline (reference sequence). This chain uses TRBV6-6 with TRBJ1-5; D is uncertain. This receptor was taken from a man at least 80 years old with active or convalescent COVID-19. Sequencing used peripheral blood. CDR3 protein: CASTLQVSNQPQHF. The CDR3 DNA reads as TGTGCCAGCACCCTCCAGGTTAGCAATCAGCCCCAGCATTTT.